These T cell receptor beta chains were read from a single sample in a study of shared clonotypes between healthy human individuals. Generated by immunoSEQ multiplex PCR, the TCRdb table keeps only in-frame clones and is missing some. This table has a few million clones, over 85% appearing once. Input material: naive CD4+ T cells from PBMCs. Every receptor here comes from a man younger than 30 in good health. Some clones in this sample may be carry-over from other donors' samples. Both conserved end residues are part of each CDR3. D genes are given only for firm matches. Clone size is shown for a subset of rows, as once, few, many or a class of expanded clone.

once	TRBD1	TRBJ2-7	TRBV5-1	CASSPRTGNHEQYF	TGCGCCAGCAGCCCCCGGACAGGGAACCACGAGCAGTACTTC
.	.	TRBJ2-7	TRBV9	CASSGHSSYEQYF	TGTGCCAGCAGCGGACATAGCTCCTACGAGCAGTACTTC
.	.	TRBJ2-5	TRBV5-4	CASSQSQETQYF	TGTGCCAGCAGCCAAAGCCAAGAGACCCAGTACTTC
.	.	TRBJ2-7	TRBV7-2	CASRSWPAVSSYEQYF	TGTGCCAGCAGAAGTTGGCCAGCGGTGAGCTCCTACGAGCAGTACTTC
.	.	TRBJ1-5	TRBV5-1	CASSWTGQGNQPQHF	TGCGCCAGCAGCTGGACGGGCCAGGGTAATCAGCCCCAGCATTTT
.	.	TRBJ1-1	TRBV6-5	CASSYSDVGADTEAFF	TGTGCCAGCAGTTACTCTGATGTGGGGGCGGACACTGAAGCTTTCTTT
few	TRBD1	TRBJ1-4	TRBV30	CAWRRDRLGEKLFF	TGTGCCTGGAGACGGGACAGGCTTGGTGAAAAACTGTTTTTT
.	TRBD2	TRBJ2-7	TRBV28	CASSPRTSGDYEQYF	TGTGCCAGCAGTCCCCGGACTAGCGGGGATTACGAGCAGTACTTC
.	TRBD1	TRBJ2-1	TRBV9	CASSDRGRLGNEQFF	TGTGCCAGCAGCGACAGGGGGCGCCTAGGGAATGAGCAGTTCTTC
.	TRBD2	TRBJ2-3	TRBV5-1	CASSAGTSVPDTQYF	TGCGCCAGCAGCGCCGGGACTAGCGTCCCAGATACGCAGTATTTT
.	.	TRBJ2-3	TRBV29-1	CSVESSPTDTQYF	TGCAGCGTTGAGAGCTCCCCCACAGATACGCAGTATTTT
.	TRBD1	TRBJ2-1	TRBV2	CASIIQPQGVWFF	TGTGCCAGCATCATACAACCGCAGGGGGTTTGGTTCTTC
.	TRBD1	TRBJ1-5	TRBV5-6	CASSLYLGTGNQPQHF	TGTGCCAGCAGCCTCTACCTTGGGACAGGGAATCAGCCCCAGCATTTT
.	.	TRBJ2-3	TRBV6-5	CASSQDRDTQYF	TGTGCCAGCAGTCAAGACCGGGATACGCAGTATTTT
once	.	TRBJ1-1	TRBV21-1	CASSPGERPNTEAFF	TGTGCCAGCAGCCCCGGGGAACGGCCGAACACTGAAGCTTTCTTT
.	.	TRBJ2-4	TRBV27	CASSLGPLRVTTTKNIQYF	TGTGCCAGCAGTTTAGGTCCTTTGAGAGTTACAACGACCAAAAACATTCAGTACTTC
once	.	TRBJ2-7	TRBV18	CASSPFPSGGTPTYEQYF	TGTGCCAGCTCACCATTCCCCTCCGGTGGGACACCAACCTACGAGCAGTACTTC
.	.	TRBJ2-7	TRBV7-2	CASSWQGVPSYEQYF	TGTGCCAGCAGCTGGCAGGGTGTCCCCTCCTACGAGCAGTACTTC
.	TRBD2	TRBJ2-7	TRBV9	CASSRYLAGGPGEQYF	TGTGCCAGCAGTAGGTATTTGGCGGGAGGGCCTGGCGAGCAGTACTTC
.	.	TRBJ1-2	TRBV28	CASSFTGWSAGYTF	TGTGCCAGCAGTTTCACCGGTTGGTCTGCTGGCTACACCTTC
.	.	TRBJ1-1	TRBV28	CASLPAETEAEAFF	TGTGCCAGCCTACCCGCGGAGACAGAGGCTGAAGCTTTCTTT
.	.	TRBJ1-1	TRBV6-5	CASSPNRNTEAFF	TGTGCCAGCAGCCCGAACAGGAACACTGAAGCTTTCTTT
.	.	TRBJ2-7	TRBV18	CASSPLDSTPREQYF	TGTGCCAGCTCACCTCTCGACAGCACCCCGCGCGAGCAGTACTTC
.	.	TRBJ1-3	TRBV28	CASSFPTSGNTIYF	TGTGCCAGCAGTTTCCCTACATCTGGAAACACCATATATTTT
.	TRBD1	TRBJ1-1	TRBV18	CASSSRTGVSEAFF	TGTGCCAGCTCATCTCGGACAGGGGTTTCTGAAGCTTTCTTT
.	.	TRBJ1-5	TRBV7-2	CASSLAGLKQPQHF	TGTGCCAGCAGCTTAGCGGGTCTTAAACAGCCCCAGCATTTT
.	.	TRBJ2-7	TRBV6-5	CASSSGASYEQYF	TGTGCCAGCAGCTCCGGGGCCTCCTACGAGCAGTACTTC
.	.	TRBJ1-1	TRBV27	CASSLKVGSSAFF	TGTGCCAGCAGTTTAAAGGTAGGGTCGTCAGCTTTCTTT
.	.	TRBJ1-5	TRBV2	CASRGDSNQPQHF	TGTGCCAGCAGAGGGGACAGCAATCAGCCCCAGCATTTT
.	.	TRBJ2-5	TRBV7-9	CASSFAETQYF	TGTGCCAGCAGCTTTGCGGAGACCCAGTACTTC
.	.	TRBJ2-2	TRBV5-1	CASSIFGADGELFF	TGCGCCAGCAGCATTTTCGGGGCTGACGGGGAGCTGTTTTTT